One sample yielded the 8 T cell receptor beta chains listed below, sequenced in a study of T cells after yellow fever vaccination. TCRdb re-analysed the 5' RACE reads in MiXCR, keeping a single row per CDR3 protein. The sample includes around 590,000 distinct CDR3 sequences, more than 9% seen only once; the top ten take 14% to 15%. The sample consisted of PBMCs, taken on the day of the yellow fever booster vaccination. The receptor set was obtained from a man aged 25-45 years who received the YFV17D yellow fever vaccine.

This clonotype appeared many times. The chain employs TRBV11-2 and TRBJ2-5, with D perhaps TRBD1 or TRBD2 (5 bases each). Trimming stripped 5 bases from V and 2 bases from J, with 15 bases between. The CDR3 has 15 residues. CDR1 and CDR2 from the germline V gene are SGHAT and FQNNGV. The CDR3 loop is CASSGDLGFQETQYF. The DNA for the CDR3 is TGTGCCAGCAGCGGGGACCTGGGGTTTCAAGAGACCCAGTACTTC.

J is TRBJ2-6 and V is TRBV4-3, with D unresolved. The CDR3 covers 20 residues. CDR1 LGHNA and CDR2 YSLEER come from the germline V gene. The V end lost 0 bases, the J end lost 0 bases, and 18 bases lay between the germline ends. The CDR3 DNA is TGCGCCAGCAGCCAAGACTCGTCCGATTCGATGGGCTCTGGGGCCAACGTCCTGACTTTC. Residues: CASSQDSSDSMGSGANVLTF.

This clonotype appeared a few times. The CDR3 loop reads CASSLYSGRALSYNEQFF. DNA of the CDR3: TGTGCCAGCAGCTTATATAGCGGGAGGGCCTTGTCCTACAATGAGCAGTTCTTC. This rearrangement joins TRBV11-2 to TRBJ2-1; the match to TRBD2 covers 11 bases. The CDR3 length is 18 residues. Germline-derived CDR1 and CDR2 are SGHAT and FQNNGV. Losses at the gene ends were 2 bases for V and 1 base for J; bases not matched to a gene: 7.

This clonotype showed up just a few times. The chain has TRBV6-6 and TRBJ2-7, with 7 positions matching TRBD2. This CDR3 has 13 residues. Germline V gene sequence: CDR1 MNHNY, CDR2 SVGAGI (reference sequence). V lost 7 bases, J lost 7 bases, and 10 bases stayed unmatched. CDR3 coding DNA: TGTGCCAGCAAGAATTTAGCGGGCCGGGAGCAGTACTTC. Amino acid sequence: CASKNLAGREQYF.

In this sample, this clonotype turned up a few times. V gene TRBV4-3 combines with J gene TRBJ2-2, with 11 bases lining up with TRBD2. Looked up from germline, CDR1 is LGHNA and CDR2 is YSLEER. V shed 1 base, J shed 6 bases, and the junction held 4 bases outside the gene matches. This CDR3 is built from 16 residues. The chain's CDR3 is CASSQVAGGPAGELFF. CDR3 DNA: TGCGCCAGCAGCCAAGTAGCGGGAGGGCCCGCCGGGGAGCTGTTTTTT.

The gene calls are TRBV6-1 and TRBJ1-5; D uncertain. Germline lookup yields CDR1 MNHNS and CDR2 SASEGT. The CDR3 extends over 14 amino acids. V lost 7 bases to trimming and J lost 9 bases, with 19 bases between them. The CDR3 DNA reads TGTGCCAGCAAGCCCGGACTCCCCCCGGGGCCCCAGCATTTT. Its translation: CASKPGLPPGPQHF.

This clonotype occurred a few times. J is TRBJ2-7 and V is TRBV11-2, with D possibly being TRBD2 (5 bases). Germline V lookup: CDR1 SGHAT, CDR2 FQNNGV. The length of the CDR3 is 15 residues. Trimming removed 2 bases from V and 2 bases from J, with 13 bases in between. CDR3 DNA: TGTGCCAGCAGCTTACCTGGACTGAGCGCCTACGAGCAGTACTTC. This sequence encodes CASSLPGLSAYEQYF. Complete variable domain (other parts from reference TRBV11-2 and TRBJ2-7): EAGVAQSPRYKIIEKRQSVAFWCNPISGHATLYWYQQILGQGPKLLIQFQNNGVVDDSQLPKDRFSAERLKGVDSTLKIQPAKLEDSAVYLCASSLPGLSAYEQYFGPGTRLTVT.

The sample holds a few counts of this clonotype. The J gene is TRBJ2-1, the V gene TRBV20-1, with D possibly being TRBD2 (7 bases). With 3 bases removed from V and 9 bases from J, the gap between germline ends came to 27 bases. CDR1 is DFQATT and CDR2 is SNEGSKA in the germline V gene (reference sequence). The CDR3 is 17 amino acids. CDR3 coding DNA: TGCAGTGCTAGCCCTACGTACCGGGACTACCGAGGGGGTGAGCAGTTCTTC. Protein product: CSASPTYRDYRGGEQFF.